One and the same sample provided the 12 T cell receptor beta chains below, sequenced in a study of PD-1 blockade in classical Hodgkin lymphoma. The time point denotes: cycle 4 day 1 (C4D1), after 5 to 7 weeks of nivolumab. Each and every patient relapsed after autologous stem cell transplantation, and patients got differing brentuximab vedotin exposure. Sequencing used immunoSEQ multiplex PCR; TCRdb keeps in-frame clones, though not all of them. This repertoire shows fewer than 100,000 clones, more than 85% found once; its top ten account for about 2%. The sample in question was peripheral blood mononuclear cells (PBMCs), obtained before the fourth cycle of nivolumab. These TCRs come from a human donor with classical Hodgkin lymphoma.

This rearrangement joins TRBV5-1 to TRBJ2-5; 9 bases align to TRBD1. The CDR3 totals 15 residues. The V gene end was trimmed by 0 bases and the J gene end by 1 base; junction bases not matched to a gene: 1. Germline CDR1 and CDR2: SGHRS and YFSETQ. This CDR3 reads CASSLDRGLQETQYF. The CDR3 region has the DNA TGCGCCAGCAGCTTGGACAGGGGGCTCCAAGAGACCCAGTACTTC. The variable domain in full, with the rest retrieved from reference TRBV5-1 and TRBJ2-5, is KAGVTQTPRYLIKTRGQQVTLSCSPISGHRSVSWYQQTPGQGLQFLFEYFSETQRNKGNFPGRFSGRQFSNSRSEMNVSTLELGDSALYLCASSLDRGLQETQYFGPGTRLLVL.

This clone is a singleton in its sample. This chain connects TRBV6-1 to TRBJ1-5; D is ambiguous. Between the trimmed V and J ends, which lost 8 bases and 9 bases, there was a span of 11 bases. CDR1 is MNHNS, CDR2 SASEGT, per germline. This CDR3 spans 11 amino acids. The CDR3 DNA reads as TGTGCCAGCCAGAGGGTAGGGCCCCAGCATTTT. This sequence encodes CASQRVGPQHF.

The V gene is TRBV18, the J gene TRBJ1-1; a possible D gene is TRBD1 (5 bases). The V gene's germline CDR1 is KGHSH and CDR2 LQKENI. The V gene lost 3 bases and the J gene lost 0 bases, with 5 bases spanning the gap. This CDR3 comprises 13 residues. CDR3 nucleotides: TGTGCCAGCTCACCGGACATGAACACTGAAGCTTTCTTT. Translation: CASSPDMNTEAFF.

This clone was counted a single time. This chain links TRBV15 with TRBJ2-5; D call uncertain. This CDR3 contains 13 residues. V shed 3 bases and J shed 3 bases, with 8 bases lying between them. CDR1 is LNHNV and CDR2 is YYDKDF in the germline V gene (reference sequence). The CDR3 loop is CATSRSPEETQYF. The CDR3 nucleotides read TGTGCCACCAGCAGGTCCCCAGAAGAGACCCAGTACTTC.

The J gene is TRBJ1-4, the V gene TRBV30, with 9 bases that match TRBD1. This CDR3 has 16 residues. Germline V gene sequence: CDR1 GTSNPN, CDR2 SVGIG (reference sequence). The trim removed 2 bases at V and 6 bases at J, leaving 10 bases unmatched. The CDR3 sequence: CAWSRPRGTGYEKLFF. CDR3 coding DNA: TGTGCCTGGAGTCGGCCTAGGGGGACAGGGTATGAAAAACTGTTTTTT.

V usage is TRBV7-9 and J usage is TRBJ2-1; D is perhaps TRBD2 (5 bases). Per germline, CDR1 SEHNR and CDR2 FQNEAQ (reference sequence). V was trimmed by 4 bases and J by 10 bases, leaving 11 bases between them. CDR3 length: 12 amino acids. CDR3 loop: CASSSSPGEQFF. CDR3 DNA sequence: TGTGCCAGCAGCTCTAGCCCCGGCGAGCAGTTCTTC.

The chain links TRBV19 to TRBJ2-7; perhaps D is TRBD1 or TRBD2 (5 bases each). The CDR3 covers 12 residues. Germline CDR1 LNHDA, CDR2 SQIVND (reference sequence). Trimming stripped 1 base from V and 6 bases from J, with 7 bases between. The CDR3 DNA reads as TGTGCCAGTAGTATAGGTGGGACCGAGCAGTACTTC. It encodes CASSIGGTEQYF.

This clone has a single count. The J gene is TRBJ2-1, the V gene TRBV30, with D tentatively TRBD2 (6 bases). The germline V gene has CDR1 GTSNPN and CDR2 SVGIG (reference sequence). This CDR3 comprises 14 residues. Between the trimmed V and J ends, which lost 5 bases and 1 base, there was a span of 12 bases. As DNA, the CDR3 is TGTGCCTGGTCGGGACTCCTATCCTACAATGAGCAGTTCTTC. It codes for CAWSGLLSYNEQFF. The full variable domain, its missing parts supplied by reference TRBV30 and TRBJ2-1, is SQTIHQWPATLVQPVGSPLSLECTVEGTSNPNLYWYRQAAGRGLQLLFYSVGIGQISSEVPQNLSASRPQDRQFILSSKKLLLSDSGFYLCAWSGLLSYNEQFFGPGTRLTVL.

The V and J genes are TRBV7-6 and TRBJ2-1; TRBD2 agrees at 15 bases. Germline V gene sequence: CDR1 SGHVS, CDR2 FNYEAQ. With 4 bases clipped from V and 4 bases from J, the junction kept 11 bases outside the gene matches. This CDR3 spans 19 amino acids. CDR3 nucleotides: TGTGCCAGCAGCTCCCCCGGACTAGCGGGAGGGGGGATTTACAATGAGCAGTTCTTC. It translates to CASSSPGLAGGGIYNEQFF.

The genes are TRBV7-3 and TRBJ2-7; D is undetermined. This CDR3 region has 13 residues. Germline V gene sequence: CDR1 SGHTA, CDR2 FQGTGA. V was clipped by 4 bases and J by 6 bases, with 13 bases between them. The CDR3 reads CASSSWSIGEQYF. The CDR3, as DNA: TGTGCCAGCAGCTCCTGGAGCATAGGCGAGCAGTACTTC. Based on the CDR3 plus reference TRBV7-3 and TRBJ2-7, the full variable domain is GAGVSQTPSNKVTEKGKYVELRCDPISGHTALYWYRQSLGQGPEFLIYFQGTGAADDSGLPNDRFFAVRPEGSVSTLKIQRTERGDSAVYLCASSSWSIGEQYFGPGTRLTVT.

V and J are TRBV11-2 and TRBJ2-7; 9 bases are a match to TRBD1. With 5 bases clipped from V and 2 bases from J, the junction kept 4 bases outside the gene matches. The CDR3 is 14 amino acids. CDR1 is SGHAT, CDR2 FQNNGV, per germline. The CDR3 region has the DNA TGTGCCAGCAGCCAGACAGGGGGTACCTACGAGCAGTACTTC. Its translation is CASSQTGGTYEQYF. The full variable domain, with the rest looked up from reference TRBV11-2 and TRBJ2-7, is EAGVAQSPRYKIIEKRQSVAFWCNPISGHATLYWYQQILGQGPKLLIQFQNNGVVDDSQLPKDRFSAERLKGVDSTLKIQPAKLEDSAVYLCASSQTGGTYEQYFGPGTRLTVT.

The CDR3 protein is CASSARDRTFYEQYF. The CDR3 nucleotides are TGTGCCAGCAGTGCCCGGGACAGGACCTTCTACGAGCAGTACTTC. The rearrangement uses TRBV6-1 and TRBJ2-7; 8 nucleotides align to TRBD1. V lost 4 bases, J lost 3 bases, and 8 bases stayed unmatched. From germline, CDR1 is MNHNS and CDR2 SASEGT. This CDR3 is 15 amino acids long.